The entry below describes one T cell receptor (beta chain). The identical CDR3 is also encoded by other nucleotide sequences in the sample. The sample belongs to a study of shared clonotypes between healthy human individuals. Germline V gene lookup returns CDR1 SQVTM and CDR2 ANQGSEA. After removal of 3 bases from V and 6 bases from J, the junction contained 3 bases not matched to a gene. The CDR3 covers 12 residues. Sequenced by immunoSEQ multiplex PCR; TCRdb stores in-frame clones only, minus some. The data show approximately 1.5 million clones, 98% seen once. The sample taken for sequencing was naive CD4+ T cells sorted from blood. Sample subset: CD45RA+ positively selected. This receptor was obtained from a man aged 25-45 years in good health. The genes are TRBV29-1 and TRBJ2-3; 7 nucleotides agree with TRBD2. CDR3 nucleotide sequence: TGCAGCGTTGAGGCGGGAGCTGATACGCAGTATTTT. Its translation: CSVEAGADTQYF.